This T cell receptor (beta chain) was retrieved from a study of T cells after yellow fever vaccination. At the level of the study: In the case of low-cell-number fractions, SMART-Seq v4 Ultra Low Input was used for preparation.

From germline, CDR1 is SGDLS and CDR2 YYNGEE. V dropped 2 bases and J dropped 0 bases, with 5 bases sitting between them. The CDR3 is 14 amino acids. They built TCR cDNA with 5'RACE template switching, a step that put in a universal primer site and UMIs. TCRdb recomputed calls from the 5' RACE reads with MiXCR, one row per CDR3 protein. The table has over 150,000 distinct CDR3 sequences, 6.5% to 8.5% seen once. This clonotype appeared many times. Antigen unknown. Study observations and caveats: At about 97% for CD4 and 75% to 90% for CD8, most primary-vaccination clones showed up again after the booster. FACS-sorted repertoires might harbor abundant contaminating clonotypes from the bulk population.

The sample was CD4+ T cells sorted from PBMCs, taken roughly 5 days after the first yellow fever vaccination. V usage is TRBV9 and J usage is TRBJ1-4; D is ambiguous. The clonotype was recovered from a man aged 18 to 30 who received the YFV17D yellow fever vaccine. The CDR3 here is CASSVTSTNEKLFF. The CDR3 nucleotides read TGTGCCAGCAGCGTTACGTCAACTAATGAAAAACTGTTTTTT.